The clone carrying this TCR beta chain was found many times. The sample is drawn from a study of T-cell memory formation after mild COVID-19. Study overall: Largely donor-specific TCR clusters were found.

TCRdb called the 5' RACE reads again in MiXCR, with one record for every CDR3 protein. The sample has about 27,000 distinct CDR3 sequences, less than 8% seen once. The CDR3 is made up of 17 amino acids. Trimming cost V 0 bases and J 0 bases, with 14 bases left between them. Per germline, CDR1 LGHNA and CDR2 YNFKEQ. The chain combines TRBV4-2 with TRBJ1-1; D uncertain. The sample was PBMCs or a T cell subset sorted from them (not recorded which). This clonotype originated in an adult woman who had mild COVID-19 (a few samples of this study predate the infection). Cell type and time point are not known. The CDR3 coding sequence is TGTGCCAGCAGCCAAGAACCTTCCCTCCCCATGAACACTGAAGCTTTCTTT. It yields the protein CASSQEPSLPMNTEAFF.